Detailed here is one T cell receptor (beta chain). Sorted-subset replicate PCRs used 200 ng DNA, 25,000 to 30,000 T cell genomes. TCRdb's copy holds only in-frame clones and misses some; the assay was immunoSEQ multiplex PCR. The sample contains roughly 680,000 clones, over 60% of which appear only once. The data are from a study of shared clonotypes between healthy human individuals. In the CD4+ fraction, cells were divided into CD45RA+ naive and CD45RA-negative memory subsets. Germline CDR1 and CDR2: SQVTM and ANQGSEA. This CDR3 comprises 16 residues. After removal of 3 bases from V and 7 bases from J, the junction contained 17 bases not matched to a gene.

Sequencing was done on a sample of memory CD4+ T cells sorted from blood. The subset is: CD45RA-negative fraction. The V call is TRBV29-1, the J call TRBJ2-5, with 7 bases aligning to TRBD1. This clonotype originated in a woman in her twenties or thirties in good health. The CDR3 loop reads CSVDGTDKRGVGTQYF. CDR3 sequence (DNA): TGCAGCGTTGACGGGACAGATAAGAGGGGAGTGGGGACCCAGTACTTC.